Presented here are 32 T cell receptor beta chains from one specimen sequenced in a study of vaccination and CD4 T cells after COVID-19. Stated treatment: roughly 10-day PBMC culture with coronavirus spike peptide pools or control peptides (ViraFEST assay). One should note that the unexposed donor's CD4+ T cells were collected before the COVID-19 pandemic (2011-2018). With the Oncomine TCR Beta short-read assay, DNA from cultured CD4+ T cells was sequenced. Via MiXCR, TCRdb re-called the PCR reads, giving one row per CDR3 protein. Of about 7,100 distinct CDR3 sequences in the sample, around 46% were seen once. No antigens are known for them. Specimen: CD4+ T cells from blood, cultured in vitro. All receptors come from a human donor in good health.

The V gene is TRBV6-5, the J gene TRBJ2-7, with 11 bases lining up with TRBD1. Germline assignment: CDR1 MNHEY and CDR2 SVGAGI. Losses at the gene ends were 2 bases for V and 3 bases for J; bases not matched to a gene: 3. This CDR3 is built from 15 residues. The CDR3 spells CASSYRDRGFYEQYF. Written as DNA, the CDR3 is TGTGCCAGCAGTTACAGGGACAGGGGGTTCTACGAGCAGTACTTC.

There are a few counts of this clonotype. The chain recombines TRBV20-1 with TRBJ1-5; D gene ambiguous. CDR3 length: 13 amino acids. V was trimmed by 2 bases and J by 0 bases, leaving 5 bases between them. CDR1 DFQATT and CDR2 SNEGSKA come from the germline V gene (reference sequence). DNA for the CDR3: TGCAGTGCTAGAACCCGTAGCAATCAGCCCCAGCATTTT. The encoded protein is CSARTRSNQPQHF.

The chain links TRBV7-9 to TRBJ2-7; TRBD1 might be the D (5 bases). This CDR3 region has 13 residues. Trimming shortened V by 8 bases and J by 2 bases, and 13 bases separated the two germline ends. Looked up from germline, CDR1 is SEHNR and CDR2 is FQNEAQ (reference sequence). The CDR3 DNA reads TGTGCCAGCTCACCGACAGAAGCCTACGAGCAGTACTTC. Its translation: CASSPTEAYEQYF.

The chain links TRBV5-1 to TRBJ2-5; 9 nucleotides match TRBD2. The V and J ends lost 0 bases and 2 bases, in that order; junction bases with no gene match: 11. This CDR3 is 18 amino acids long. Per germline, CDR1 SGHRS and CDR2 YFSETQ. This CDR3 reads CASSLAFSGGQVQETQYF. The CDR3 nucleotides read TGCGCCAGCAGCTTGGCCTTTAGCGGGGGCCAGGTACAAGAGACCCAGTACTTC.

CDR3 region: CSAPTGTVGQFF. Written as DNA, the CDR3 is TGCAGTGCCCCCACAGGGACGGTAGGGCAGTTCTTC. The V gene is TRBV20-1, the J gene TRBJ2-1; TRBD1 might be the D (6 bases). This CDR3 region has 12 residues. V was shortened by 6 bases and J by 12 bases, with 18 bases between the two germline ends. The germline V gene has CDR1 DFQATT and CDR2 SNEGSKA (reference sequence).

The CDR3 spells CASRFRDTEAFF. In nucleotides, the CDR3 is TGTGCCAGCAGATTCAGGGACACTGAAGCTTTCTTT. The rearrangement links TRBV5-6 to TRBJ1-1; D is possibly TRBD1 (5 bases). CDR1 SGHDT and CDR2 YYEEEE come from the germline V gene. V lost 5 bases and J 3 bases, leaving 8 bases between the germline ends. The CDR3 is 12 residues long.

This chain joins TRBV19 and TRBJ2-3, with D unclear. The CDR3 is 11 amino acids. Germline CDR1 and CDR2: LNHDA and SQIVND (reference sequence). V was trimmed by 6 bases and J by 5 bases, leaving 6 bases between them. As DNA, the CDR3 is TGTGCCAGTAGGGACGTAGATACGCAGTATTTT. It yields the protein CASRDVDTQYF.

The genes are TRBV10-3 and TRBJ1-6; D remains ambiguous. CDR1 is ENHRY, CDR2 SYGVKD, per germline. CDR3 length: 14 amino acids. V shed 10 bases and J shed 8 bases, with 18 bases lying between them. The CDR3 loop reads CATSGGLEDSPLHF. The CDR3 DNA reads TGTGCCACCTCGGGAGGTTTGGAGGATTCACCCCTCCACTTT.

V usage is TRBV2 and J usage is TRBJ1-1; the D gene is possibly TRBD1 (5 bases). Trimming took 3 bases from V and 0 from J, leaving 8 bases between them. The CDR3 spans 14 residues. Germline CDR1 SNHLY, CDR2 FYNNEI. In nucleotides, the CDR3 is TGTGCCAGCAGTGAGAACAGGATGAACACTGAAGCTTTCTTT. This sequence encodes CASSENRMNTEAFF.

The gene calls are TRBV23-1 and TRBJ1-6; D uncertain. TRBV23-1 is sorted into the ORF group, with uncertain function. Trimming took 0 bases from V and 14 from J, leaving 11 bases between them. This CDR3 contains 13 residues. CDR3 sequence reads: CASSQSGIRTLHF. CDR3 DNA sequence: TGCGCCAGCAGTCAATCTGGGATCAGAACCCTCCACTTT.

Only a few counts were recorded for this clonotype. The V gene is TRBV20-1, the J gene TRBJ1-1; possibly TRBD1 for D (5 bases). V lost 0 bases, J lost 6 bases, and 17 bases lay in between. The CDR3 runs 15 residues. Germline CDR1 reads DFQATT; CDR2 reads SNEGSKA (reference sequence). CDR3 nucleotide sequence: TGCAGTGCTAGAGAGGGGCAGGACTTTGACCCTGAAGCTTTCTTT. Translation: CSAREGQDFDPEAFF.

This rearrangement joins TRBV7-9 to TRBJ2-7, with 8 bases fitting TRBD2. Germline-derived CDR1 and CDR2 are SEHNR and FQNEAQ (reference sequence). The J segment lost 0 bases and the V segment lost 1 base, leaving 5 bases of the junction unmatched. CDR3 size: 16 residues. Written as DNA, the CDR3 is TGTGCCAGCAGCTTAGATTCGGGAGGGTACTCCTACGAGCAGTACTTC. It codes for CASSLDSGGYSYEQYF.

The V call is TRBV11-2, the J call TRBJ2-5, with D perhaps assigned TRBD1 or TRBD2 (5 bases each). CDR3 length: 13 amino acids. V was shortened by 3 bases and J by 6 bases, with 11 bases between the two germline ends. Looked up from germline, CDR1 is SGHAT and CDR2 is FQNNGV. For the CDR3, the DNA is TGTGCCAGCAGCTTGGGGACGCGAAAGACCCAGTACTTC. Protein: CASSLGTRKTQYF.

The chain joins TRBV7-9 to TRBJ2-2, with 8 bases identical to TRBD2. CDR1 is SEHNR and CDR2 is FQNEAQ in the germline V gene (reference sequence). CDR3 length: 16 residues. The V and J ends lost 6 bases and 4 bases, in that order; junction bases with no gene match: 10. As DNA, the CDR3 is TGTGCCAGCAGAGCGGGGGAGATCCTTCTCACCGGGGAGCTGTTTTTT. Amino acids: CASRAGEILLTGELFF.

This sequence joins TRBV6-5 and TRBJ1-1; no clear D. Trimming took off 1 base at V and 3 bases at J, with 9 bases between the two ends. The V gene's germline CDR1 is MNHEY and CDR2 SVGAGI. This CDR3 is built from 14 residues. The CDR3 here is CASSYFGMDTEAFF. CDR3 in DNA: TGTGCCAGCAGTTACTTTGGTATGGACACTGAAGCTTTCTTT.

Turning to this clonotype: One end of the junction varies from germline; a read error may be responsible. V and J are TRBV30 and TRBJ2-3; no clear D gene. This CDR3 contains 11 residues. CDR1 is GTSNPN and CDR2 is SVGIG in the germline V gene (reference sequence). CDR3 amino acids: CARSLPGTQYF. DNA of the CDR3: TGTGCCCGGAGTCTGCCGGGTACGCAGTATTTT.

The chain has TRBV24-1 and TRBJ1-5; the D is unclear. The V gene's germline CDR1 is KGHDR and CDR2 SFDVKD. This CDR3 contains 14 residues. V lost 6 bases and J lost 6, with 14 bases in between. This CDR3 reads CATSSGYGSQPQHF. The CDR3 nucleotides read TGTGCCACCAGTTCTGGGTACGGTAGTCAGCCCCAGCATTTT.

This clonotype was counted a few times. The chain uses TRBV19 and TRBJ2-5; either TRBD1 or TRBD2 may supply D (7 bases each). Germline V gene lookup returns CDR1 LNHDA and CDR2 SQIVND (reference sequence). This CDR3 region has 15 residues. V lost 8 bases, J lost 7 bases, and 23 bases lay in between. CDR3 loop: CASSSGADREGTQYF. CDR3 nucleotide sequence: TGTGCCAGTTCTAGTGGGGCAGACAGGGAGGGGACCCAGTACTTC.

The genes are TRBV20-1 and TRBJ2-1; the match to TRBD2 covers 7 bases. The CDR3 spans 14 residues. From germline, CDR1 is DFQATT and CDR2 SNEGSKA (reference sequence). V was clipped by 0 bases and J by 6 bases; unmatched bases: 5. The CDR3 spells CSARDSGGINEQFF. In DNA, the CDR3 is TGCAGTGCTAGAGATTCCGGGGGGATCAATGAGCAGTTCTTC.

This clonotype was seen once. The chain employs TRBV2 and TRBJ1-5, with D tentatively TRBD1 (6 bases). V was shortened by 6 bases and J by 6 bases, with 12 bases between the two germline ends. This CDR3 has 13 residues. Per germline, CDR1 SNHLY and CDR2 FYNNEI. CDR3 sequence: CASRDSEGQPQHF. The CDR3 nucleotides read TGTGCCAGCAGGGACAGTGAGGGTCAGCCCCAGCATTTT.

This clonotype came up a few times. The chain joins TRBV27 to TRBJ2-5; D could derive from TRBD1 or TRBD2 (5 bases each). With 0 bases removed from V and 5 bases from J, the gap between germline ends came to 7 bases. The CDR3 is 13 residues long. Germline lookup yields CDR1 MNHEY and CDR2 SMNVEV (reference sequence). CDR3 residues: CASSLSWGETQYF. CDR3 DNA: TGTGCCAGCAGTTTATCCTGGGGGGAGACCCAGTACTTC.

This clonotype was seen more than once but under ten times. V and J are TRBV6-1 and TRBJ1-1; possibly TRBD1 for D (5 bases). This CDR3 has 13 residues. The V gene lost 6 bases and the J gene lost 4 bases, with 12 bases spanning the gap. Germline V gene data show CDR1 as MNHNS and CDR2 as SASEGT. The CDR3 coding sequence is TGTGCCAGCAGCCGCCGAGGGGCCACTGAAGCTTTCTTT. The encoded protein is CASSRRGATEAFF.

The J gene is TRBJ1-5, the V gene TRBV11-2; D gene unclear. The length of the CDR3 is 11 residues. Germline V gives CDR1 SGHAT, CDR2 FQNNGV. The V and J ends lost 4 bases and 7 bases respectively, with 5 bases between them. The CDR3 DNA is TGTGCCAGCAGCTCTGACCAGCCCCAGCATTTT. This codes for CASSSDQPQHF.

This clonotype came up a few times. The chain combines TRBV5-1 with TRBJ1-1; D possibly corresponds to TRBD1 (5 bases). Trimming removed 4 bases at V and 1 base at J, with 8 bases between. The CDR3 is 13 residues long. CDR1 SGHRS and CDR2 YFSETQ come from the germline V gene. The CDR3 bases are TGCGCCAGCAGCCTCGGGACGAACACTGAAGCTTTCTTT. It translates to CASSLGTNTEAFF.

CDR3 amino acids: CAISEGTRDTGELFF. The CDR3 DNA sequence: TGTGCCATCAGTGAAGGGACGAGAGACACCGGGGAGCTGTTTTTT. The rearrangement joins TRBV10-3 to TRBJ2-2; possibly TRBD1 or TRBD2 for D (5 bases each). The CDR3 runs 15 residues. CDR1 and CDR2 (germline): ENHRY, SYGVKD. V was cut by 3 bases and J by 3 bases, with 11 bases left in between.

This chain uses TRBV6-1 with TRBJ2-3; D not certain. CDR3 size: 13 residues. Per the germline V gene, CDR1 is MNHNS and CDR2 is SASEGT. V dropped 7 bases and J dropped 1 base, with 9 bases sitting between them. CDR3 in amino acids: CASTKTGTDTQYF. The DNA for the CDR3 is TGTGCCAGCACCAAAACGGGCACAGATACGCAGTATTTT.

V gene TRBV7-6 combines with J gene TRBJ1-6, with D possibly matching TRBD1 (5 bases). Germline V gene data show CDR1 as SGHVS and CDR2 as FNYEAQ. Trimming cost V 1 base and J 7 bases, with 17 bases left between them. CDR3 length: 17 residues. The CDR3 DNA sequence: TGTGCCAGCAGCTTAGTACATTCCGGGGGAGTGAATTCACCCCTCCACTTT. It is translated as CASSLVHSGGVNSPLHF.

The J gene is TRBJ2-7, the V gene TRBV6-5; no clear D gene. This CDR3 has 12 residues. Germline V CDR1 and CDR2: MNHEY, SVGAGI. V dropped 2 bases and J dropped 6 bases, with 8 bases sitting between them. The CDR3 nucleotides read TGTGCCAGCAGTTACCCCCGTGGCGAGCAGTACTTC. This encodes CASSYPRGEQYF.

This chain links TRBV7-9 with TRBJ2-7; D gene ambiguous. The V end lost 1 base, the J end lost 3 bases, and 4 bases lay between the germline ends. The CDR3 spans 12 residues. Germline V CDR1 and CDR2: SEHNR, FQNEAQ (reference sequence). CDR3 bases: TGTGCCAGCAGCTTAGGCAGCTACGAGCAGTACTTC. It translates to CASSLGSYEQYF.

The chain is built from TRBV20-1 and TRBJ1-1; no firm D call. The V and J ends lost 1 base and 2 bases respectively, with 11 bases between them. The CDR3 has 14 residues. Germline V gene lookup returns CDR1 DFQATT and CDR2 SNEGSKA (reference sequence). In DNA form, the CDR3 reads TGCAGTGCTAGAGTAAGGACGTATAACACTGAAGCTTTCTTT. This sequence encodes CSARVRTYNTEAFF.

This rearrangement joins TRBV7-9 to TRBJ1-1, with 9 bases that match TRBD1. The germline CDR1 and CDR2 sequences are SEHNR and FQNEAQ (reference sequence). V trimming: 3 bases; J trimming: 6 bases; junction bases outside the gene matches: 2. The CDR3 has 13 residues. The CDR3, as DNA: TGTGCCAGCAGCTTGGGACAGGGCTCTGAAGCTTTCTTT. It is translated as CASSLGQGSEAFF.

The chain employs TRBV24-1 and TRBJ2-2, with 9 bases aligning to TRBD1. V lost 5 bases, J lost 4 bases, and 4 bases stayed unmatched. The CDR3 is made up of 15 amino acids. Germline loops: CDR1 KGHDR, CDR2 SFDVKD. CDR3 residues: CATSGTGDGTGELFF. DNA for the CDR3: TGTGCCACCAGTGGGACAGGGGACGGCACCGGGGAGCTGTTTTTT.